This is a list of T cell receptor beta chains from one sample in a study of T cells in Graves' hyperthyroidism and ophthalmopathy. TCRdb re-called the multiplex PCR reads with MiXCR, one entry per CDR3 protein. The sample has approximately 590,000 distinct CDR3 sequences; around a sixth are singletons. Sequences were obtained from blood. Receptors originate from a woman aged 25-40 years with Graves' hyperthyroidism. CDR3s leave out the opening cysteine and the closing phenylalanine or tryptophan. Clone size is not always given. Where it is, it says once, few, many or a class for expanded clones.

size	V	J	CDR3
.	TRBV5-8	TRBJ1-1	ASSRDITNTEAF
many	TRBV20-1	TRBJ2-1	SASGVIAEYNEQF
few	TRBV4-3	TRBJ2-7	ASSPQVAGEVEQY
many	TRBV12-3/TRBV12-4	TRBJ2-7	ASSPLAGPSIGEQY
many	TRBV18	TRBJ2-7	ASSPNSGLHYEQY
many	TRBV6-1	TRBJ1-1	ASSGQGRLTEAF
.	TRBV19	TRBJ1-1	ASRRPDSPGDTEAF
few	TRBV29-1	TRBJ2-1	SVEGQYTLRWVNEQF
.	TRBV20-1	TRBJ2-2	SAQGTSGTGELF
.	TRBV7-3	TRBJ1-1	ASSLIGMNTEAF
many	TRBV2	TRBJ2-2	ASSVLAGGSTGELF
many	TRBV7-3	TRBJ2-1	ASSPHSGTGGDKQF
many	TRBV28	TRBJ1-2	ASSQGGGYT
many	TRBV18	TRBJ2-7	ASSPGRTGGHEQY
many	TRBV11-2	TRBJ2-2	ASRKTSGHTGELF
many	TRBV12-5	TRBJ2-7	ASGVTGGSSYEQY
many	TRBV10-3	TRBJ1-2	AISAGQGNTNYGYT
once	TRBV12-3/TRBV12-4	TRBJ2-1	ASSLAEPGNEQF
few	TRBV11-2	TRBJ2-1	ASSSLFYEQF
.	TRBV19	TRBJ2-2	ASSIYGANTGELF
.	TRBV5-1	TRBJ2-5	ASSPSGMGQETQY
few	TRBV6-2/TRBV6-3	TRBJ1-5	ASSYRTGSDQPQH
many	TRBV7-6	TRBJ2-7	ASSLVSSGSRDEQY
.	TRBV7-3	TRBJ2-2	ASSTDRNTGELF
few	TRBV27	TRBJ2-1	ASTFLGGSSGRRGDEQF
many	TRBV20-1	TRBJ2-5	SARDPSGQETQY
many	TRBV28	TRBJ2-1	AVTAGLQYNEQF
few	TRBV12-3/TRBV12-4	TRBJ2-2	ASSGRGGTGELF
few	TRBV7-9	TRBJ1-1	ASSPMSTEAF
few	TRBV10-3	TRBJ2-7	AISEGSSGLPYEQY
many	TRBV9	TRBJ2-7	ASSVDPGGGYEQY
.	TRBV29-1	TRBJ1-1	SVSGPFGEAF
many	TRBV6-1	TRBJ2-1	ASSRPGMQF
.	TRBV6-2/TRBV6-3	TRBJ2-1	ASSKQGSKIHEQF
.	TRBV29-1	TRBJ2-7	SVPGQREQY
many	TRBV27	TRBJ2-1	ASSLSNHRGYSYNEQF
.	TRBV6-1	TRBJ2-1	ASSSLQGNEQF
many	TRBV3-1	TRBJ2-3	ASSQVSGGPRDTQY
many	TRBV2	TRBJ2-2	ASTTSGANTGELF
many	TRBV6-2/TRBV6-3	TRBJ2-1	ASSDRRRISYNEQF
few	TRBV29-1	TRBJ1-1	SVDPEWQGAIGTEAF
many	TRBV2	TRBJ1-6	ASSAGENSPLH
many	TRBV7-2	TRBJ2-5	ASSRDRGPKTQY
few	TRBV20-1	TRBJ2-5	SASTGAQTQY
many	TRBV6-1	TRBJ1-5	ASSDRQGPGNQPQH
many	TRBV6-1	TRBJ1-1	ASSYDTRKAF
.	TRBV18	TRBJ2-7	ASSPRDVTSHEQY
.	TRBV20-1	TRBJ2-4	SARFPTSGNKNIQY
many	TRBV20-1	TRBJ2-7	STRWDDAPYEQY
few	TRBV5-6	TRBJ2-7	ASSFGGWNEQY
few	TRBV27	TRBJ1-2	ATSGGSQMYGYT
medium-sized	TRBV2	TRBJ2-1	ASSEHPLAGPYNEQF
few	TRBV10-3	TRBJ1-2	AISDISVYGYT
.	TRBV6-1	TRBJ2-1	ATTPPRGRSDEQF
many	TRBV30	TRBJ1-1	AWSVLSEAF